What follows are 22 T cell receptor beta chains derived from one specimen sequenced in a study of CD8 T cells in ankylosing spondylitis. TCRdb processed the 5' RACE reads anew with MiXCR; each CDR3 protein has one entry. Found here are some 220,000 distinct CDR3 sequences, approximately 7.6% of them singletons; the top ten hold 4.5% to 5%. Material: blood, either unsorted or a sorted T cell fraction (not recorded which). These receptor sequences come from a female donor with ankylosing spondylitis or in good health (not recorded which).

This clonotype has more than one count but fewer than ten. CDR3 DNA sequence: TGCAGCTTGCGGTCGCTCTTTGGCTACACCTTC. It encodes CSLRSLFGYTF. The chain couples TRBV29-1 to TRBJ1-2; D not resolved. Germline CDR1 SQVTM, CDR2 ANQGSEA. V gave up 8 bases and J gave up 7 bases, with 14 bases separating them. The CDR3 has 11 amino acids.

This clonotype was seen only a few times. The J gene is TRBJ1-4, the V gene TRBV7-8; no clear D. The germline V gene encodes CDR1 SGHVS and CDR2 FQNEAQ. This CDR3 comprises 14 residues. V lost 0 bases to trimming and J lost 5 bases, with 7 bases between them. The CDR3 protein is CASSLAQGNEKLFF. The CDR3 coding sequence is TGTGCCAGCAGCTTAGCGCAAGGAAATGAAAAACTGTTTTTT.

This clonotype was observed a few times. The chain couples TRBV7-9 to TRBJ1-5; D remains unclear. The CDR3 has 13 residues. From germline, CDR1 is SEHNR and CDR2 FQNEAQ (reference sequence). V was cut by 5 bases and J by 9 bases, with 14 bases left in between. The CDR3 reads CASSLGSLGPQHF. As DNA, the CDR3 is TGTGCCAGCAGCCTGGGATCCCTGGGGCCCCAGCATTTT.

The CDR3 coding sequence is TGTGCCAGCAGCCCCTCCGAGTTTTTGGGATCGCAGTACTTC. Its protein product is CASSPSEFLGSQYF. The chain couples TRBV9 to TRBJ2-7; D remains unclear. The CDR3 is made up of 14 amino acids. Germline-derived CDR1 and CDR2 are SGDLS and YYNGEE. Trimming cost V 4 bases and J 9 bases, with 20 bases left between them.

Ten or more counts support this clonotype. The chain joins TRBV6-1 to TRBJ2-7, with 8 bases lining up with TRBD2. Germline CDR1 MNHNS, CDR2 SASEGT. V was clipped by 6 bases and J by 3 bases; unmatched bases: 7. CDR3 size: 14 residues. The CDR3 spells CASRPALAGYEQYF. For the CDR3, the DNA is TGTGCCAGCAGGCCCGCTCTAGCGGGCTACGAGCAGTACTTC.

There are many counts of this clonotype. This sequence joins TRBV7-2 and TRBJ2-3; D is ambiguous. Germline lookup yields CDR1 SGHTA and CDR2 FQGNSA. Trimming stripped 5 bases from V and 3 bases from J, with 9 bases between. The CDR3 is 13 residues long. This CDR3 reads CASSVDITDTQYF. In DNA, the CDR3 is TGTGCCAGCAGCGTAGATATAACAGATACGCAGTATTTT.

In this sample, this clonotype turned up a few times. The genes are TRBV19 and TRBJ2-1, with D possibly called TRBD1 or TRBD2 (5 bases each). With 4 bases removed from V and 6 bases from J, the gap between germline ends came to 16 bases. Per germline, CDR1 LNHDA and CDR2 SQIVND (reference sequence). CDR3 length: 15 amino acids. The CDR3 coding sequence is TGTGCCAGTAGTACGGGACGCCGACCGGGCAATGAGCAGTTCTTC. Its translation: CASSTGRRPGNEQFF. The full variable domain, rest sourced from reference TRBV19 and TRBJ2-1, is DGGITQSPKYLFRKEGQNVTLSCEQNLNHDAMYWYRQDPGQGLRLIYYSQIVNDFQKGDIAEGYSVSREKKESFPLTVTSAQKNPTAFYLCASSTGRRPGNEQFFGPGTRLTVL.

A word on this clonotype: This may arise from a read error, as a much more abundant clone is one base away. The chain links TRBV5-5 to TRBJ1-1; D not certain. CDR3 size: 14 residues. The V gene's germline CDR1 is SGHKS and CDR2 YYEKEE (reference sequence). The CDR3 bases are TGTACCAGCAGCTTTACCCCGTTGAGCACTGAAGCTTTCTTT. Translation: CTSSFTPLSTEAFF.

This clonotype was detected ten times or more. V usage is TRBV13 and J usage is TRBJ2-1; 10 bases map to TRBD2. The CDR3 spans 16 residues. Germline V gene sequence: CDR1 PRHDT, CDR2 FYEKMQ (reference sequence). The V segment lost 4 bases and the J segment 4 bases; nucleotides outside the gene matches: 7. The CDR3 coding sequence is TGTGCCAGCAGCTCATCAGCGGGAGGGTTGTACAATGAGCAGTTCTTC. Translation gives CASSSSAGGLYNEQFF.

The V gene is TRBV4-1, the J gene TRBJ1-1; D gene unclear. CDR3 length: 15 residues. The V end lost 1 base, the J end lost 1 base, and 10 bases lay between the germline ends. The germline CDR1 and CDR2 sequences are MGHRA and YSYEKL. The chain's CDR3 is CASSQGTATNTEAFF. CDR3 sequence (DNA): TGCGCCAGCAGCCAAGGGACGGCAACGAACACTGAAGCTTTCTTT.

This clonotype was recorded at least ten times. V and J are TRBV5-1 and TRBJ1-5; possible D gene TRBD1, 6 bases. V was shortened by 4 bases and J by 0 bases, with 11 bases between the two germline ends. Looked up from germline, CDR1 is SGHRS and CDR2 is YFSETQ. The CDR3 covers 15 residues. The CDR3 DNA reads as TGCGCCAGCAGCCCGGACAGCTTTAGCAATCAGCCCCAGCATTTT. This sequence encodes CASSPDSFSNQPQHF.

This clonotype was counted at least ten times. In nucleotides, the CDR3 is TGTGCCAGCAGCAAAGACGCAGCGTTGAACACTGAAGCTTTCTTT. As protein: CASSKDAALNTEAFF. The V and J genes are TRBV21-1 and TRBJ1-1. TRBV21-1 is designated a pseudogene. The CDR3 has 15 amino acids.

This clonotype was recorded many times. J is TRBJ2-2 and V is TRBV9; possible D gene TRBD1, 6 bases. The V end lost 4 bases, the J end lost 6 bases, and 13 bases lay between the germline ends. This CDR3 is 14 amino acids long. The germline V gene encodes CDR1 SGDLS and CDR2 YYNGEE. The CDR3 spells CASSPLTGPGELFF. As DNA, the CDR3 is TGTGCCAGCAGCCCCCTTACAGGGCCCGGGGAGCTGTTTTTT.

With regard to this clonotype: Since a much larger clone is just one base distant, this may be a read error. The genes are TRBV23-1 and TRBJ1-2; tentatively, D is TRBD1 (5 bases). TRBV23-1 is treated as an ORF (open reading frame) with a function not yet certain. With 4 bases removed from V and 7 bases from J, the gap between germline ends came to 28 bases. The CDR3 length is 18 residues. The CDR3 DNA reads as TGCGCCAGCAGTCGTCATGAGGGGACCGAAATCGACTACTGTGGCTACACCTTC. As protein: CASSRHEGTEIDYCGYTF.

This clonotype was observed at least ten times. Here the CDR3 DNA reads TGCAGTGCTCGCGCCTTTGCGGGGTACAATGAGCAGTTCTTC. Translating gives CSARAFAGYNEQFF. The chain joins TRBV20-1 to TRBJ2-1, with D perhaps matching TRBD2 (6 bases). This CDR3 region has 14 residues. Trimming stripped 5 bases from V and 4 bases from J, with 15 bases between. Looked up from germline, CDR1 is DFQATT and CDR2 is SNEGSKA (reference sequence).

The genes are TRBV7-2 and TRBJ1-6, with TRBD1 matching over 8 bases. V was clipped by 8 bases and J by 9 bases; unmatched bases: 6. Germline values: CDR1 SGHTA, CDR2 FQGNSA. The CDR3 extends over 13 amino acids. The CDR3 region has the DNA TGTGCCAGCGGTCGGGACAGGCTTTCACCCCTCCACTTT. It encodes CASGRDRLSPLHF. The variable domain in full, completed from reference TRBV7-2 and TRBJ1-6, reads GAGVSQSPSNKVTEKGKDVELRCDPISGHTALYWYRQSLGQGLEFLIYFQGNSAPDKSGLPSDRFSAERTGGSVSTLTIQRTQQEDSAVYLCASGRDRLSPLHFGNGTRLTVT.

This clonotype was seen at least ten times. The CDR3 bases are TGTGCCACCGGAGGTAGCGGAACAGCCTACAATGAGCAGTTCTTC. It codes for CATGGSGTAYNEQFF. V usage is TRBV24-1 and J usage is TRBJ2-1, with a possible D match to TRBD2 (6 bases). Germline V gives CDR1 KGHDR, CDR2 SFDVKD. Trimming pared 9 bases from V and 2 bases from J, leaving 16 bases between. The CDR3 spans 15 residues.

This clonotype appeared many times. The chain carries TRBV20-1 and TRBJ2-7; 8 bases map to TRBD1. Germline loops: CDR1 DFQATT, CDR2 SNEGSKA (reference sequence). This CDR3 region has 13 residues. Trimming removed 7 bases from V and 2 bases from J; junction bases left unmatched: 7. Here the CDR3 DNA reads TGCAGTGTCCGGGACAGGCTCCCCTACGAGCAGTACTTC. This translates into CSVRDRLPYEQYF.

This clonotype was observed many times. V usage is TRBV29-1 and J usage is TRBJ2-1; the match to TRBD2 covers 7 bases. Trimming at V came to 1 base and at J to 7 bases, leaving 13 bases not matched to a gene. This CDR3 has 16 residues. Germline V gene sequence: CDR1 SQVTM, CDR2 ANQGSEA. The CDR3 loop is CSVEGPIRGRGNEQFF. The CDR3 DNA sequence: TGCAGCGTTGAAGGTCCGATTCGCGGGAGAGGGAATGAGCAGTTCTTC.

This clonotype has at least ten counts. CDR3 amino acids: CASSLAGATYNEQFF. As DNA, the CDR3 is TGTGCCAGCAGTCTAGCGGGAGCGACCTACAATGAGCAGTTCTTC. V and J are TRBV6-1 and TRBJ2-1; 10 bases are a match to TRBD2. Per the germline V gene, CDR1 is MNHNS and CDR2 is SASEGT. The CDR3 runs to 15 residues. V dropped 5 bases and J dropped 2; count of bases not matched to a gene: 3.

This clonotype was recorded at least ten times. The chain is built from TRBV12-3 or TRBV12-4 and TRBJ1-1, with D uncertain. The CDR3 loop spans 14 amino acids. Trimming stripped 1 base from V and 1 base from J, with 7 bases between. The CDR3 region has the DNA TGTGCCAGCAGTTTAGTTACGGGGAACACTGAAGCTTTCTTT. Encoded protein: CASSLVTGNTEAFF.

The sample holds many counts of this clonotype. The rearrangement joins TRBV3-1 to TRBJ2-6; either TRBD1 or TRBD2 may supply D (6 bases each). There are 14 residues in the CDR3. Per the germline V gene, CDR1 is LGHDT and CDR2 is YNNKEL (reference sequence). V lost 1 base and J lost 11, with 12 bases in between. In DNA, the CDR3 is TGTGCCAGCAGCCAAGTAGGGGGGAGAGACGTCCTGACTTTC. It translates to CASSQVGGRDVLTF.